Shown below are 6 T cell receptor beta chains from a single sample sequenced in a study of shared clonotypes between healthy human individuals. Assay: immunoSEQ multiplex PCR; the TCRdb copy retains only in-frame clones and omits some. This sample yields millions of clones, of which 85% to 95% are seen a single time; 0.13% belongs to the top ten. The material sequenced was naive CD4+ T cells sorted from blood. Subset of the sample: CD45RA+ positively selected. The receptors stem from a young man in good health.

The chain combines TRBV4-1 with TRBJ2-7, with 7 nucleotides matching TRBD1. The V gene's germline CDR1 is MGHRA and CDR2 YSYEKL. Unmatched junction bases numbered 6, after V lost 2 bases and J lost 2 bases. The CDR3 loop spans 15 amino acids. The CDR3 region is CASSQPDRQPYEQYF. CDR3 DNA: TGCGCCAGCAGCCAACCGGACAGGCAACCCTACGAGCAGTACTTC.

Turning to this clone: The sample carries other DNA sequences with the same CDR3. The chain recombines TRBV6-4 with TRBJ2-2; a weak D match, TRBD2 (6 bases). CDR1 is MRHNA, CDR2 SNTAGT, per germline. V lost 6 bases and J lost 2, with 10 bases in between. The CDR3 consists of 14 residues. CDR3 nucleotide sequence: TGTGCCAGCAGCGCGGGACCAAACACCGGGGAGCTGTTTTTT. Translated, it gives CASSAGPNTGELFF.

This clone was picked up one time. V gene TRBV7-2 combines with J gene TRBJ1-1; D call uncertain. This CDR3 contains 15 residues. Trimming stripped 1 base from V and 8 bases from J, with 17 bases between. CDR1 SGHTA and CDR2 FQGNSA come from the germline V gene. The CDR3 sequence is CASSLDQKSYTEAFF. For the CDR3, the DNA is TGTGCCAGCAGCTTAGATCAGAAATCATATACGGAAGCTTTCTTT.

The chain's CDR3 is CASSWDSLSEQYF. For the CDR3, the DNA is TGTGCCAGCAGTTGGGACAGCCTCTCCGAGCAGTACTTC. The V and J genes are TRBV6-1 and TRBJ2-7; 7 bases map to TRBD1. CDR1 and CDR2 (germline): MNHNS, SASEGT. V dropped 5 bases and J dropped 6; count of bases not matched to a gene: 7. CDR3 size: 13 residues.

V gene TRBV18 combines with J gene TRBJ1-6; D not resolved. Germline V gene sequence: CDR1 KGHSH, CDR2 LQKENI. Trimming stripped 2 bases from V and 9 bases from J, with 14 bases between. This CDR3 spans 15 amino acids. CDR3 protein: CASSPVGKATSPLHF. Written as DNA, the CDR3 is TGTGCCAGCTCACCAGTCGGTAAGGCGACTTCACCCCTCCACTTT.

The chain uses TRBV28 and TRBJ1-4; perhaps TRBD1 as D (6 bases). The germline gives CDR1 MDHEN, CDR2 SYDVKM. Trimming left V 8 bases short and J 8 bases short, with 18 bases between. The CDR3 has 14 amino acids. CDR3 residues: CASVTLRGSEKLFF. CDR3 in DNA: TGTGCCAGCGTAACCCTCAGGGGAAGCGAAAAACTGTTTTTT.